This TCR beta chain was sequenced in a study of CD8+ T cells in alopecia areata. The overall study: It was oral tofacitinib, at 5 to 10 mg twice daily, that treated patients received. Dosing spanned 6 to 18 months on tofacitinib, then 6 months off drug. Findings and caveats of the study: It was lesional scalp, especially alopecia totalis/universalis, that showed higher clonality than normal scalp.

In the case of this clone: Its target is unknown.

Documented treatment: oral pan-JAK inhibitor, 5-10 mg twice daily. Per the germline V gene, CDR1 is MNHNS and CDR2 is SASEGT. Trimming took off 6 bases at V and 1 base at J, with 9 bases between the two ends. The CDR3 has 14 residues. Once RNA had been extracted, it was reverse transcribed into cDNA to act as the sequencing template. Sequenced by immunoSEQ multiplex PCR; TCRdb stores in-frame clones only, minus some. The data show some 170,000 clones, 58% seen once. The specimen comprised CD4+ T cells sorted from blood, sampled between weeks 55 and 65, from a patient treated with tofacitinib. The chain combines TRBV6-1 with TRBJ2-2, with D perhaps matching TRBD1 (5 bases). This TCR came from a human donor with alopecia areata. The CDR3 is CASRTDWNTGELFF. CDR3 in DNA: TGTGCCAGCAGGACAGATTGGAACACCGGGGAGCTGTTTTTT.